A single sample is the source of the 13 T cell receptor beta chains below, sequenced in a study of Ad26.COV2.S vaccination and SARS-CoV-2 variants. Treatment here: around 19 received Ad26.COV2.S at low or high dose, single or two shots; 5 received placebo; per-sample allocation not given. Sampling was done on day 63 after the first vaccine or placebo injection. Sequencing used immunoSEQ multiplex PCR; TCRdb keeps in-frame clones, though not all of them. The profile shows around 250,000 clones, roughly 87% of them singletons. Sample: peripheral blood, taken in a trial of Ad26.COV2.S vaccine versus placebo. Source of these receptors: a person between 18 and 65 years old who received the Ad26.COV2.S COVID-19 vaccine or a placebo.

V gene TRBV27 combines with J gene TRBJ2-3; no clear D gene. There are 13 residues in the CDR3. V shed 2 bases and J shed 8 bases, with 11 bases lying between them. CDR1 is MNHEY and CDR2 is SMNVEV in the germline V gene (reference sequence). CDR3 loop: CASSLAPLGTQYF. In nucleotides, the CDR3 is TGTGCCAGCAGTTTAGCCCCACTCGGTACGCAGTATTTT.

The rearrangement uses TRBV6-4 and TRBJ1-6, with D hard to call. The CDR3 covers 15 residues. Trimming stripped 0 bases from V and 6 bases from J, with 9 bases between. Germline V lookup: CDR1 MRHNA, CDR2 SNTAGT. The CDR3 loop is CASSDSSRINSPLHF. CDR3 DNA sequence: TGTGCCAGCAGTGACTCTAGCAGAATTAATTCACCCCTCCACTTT.

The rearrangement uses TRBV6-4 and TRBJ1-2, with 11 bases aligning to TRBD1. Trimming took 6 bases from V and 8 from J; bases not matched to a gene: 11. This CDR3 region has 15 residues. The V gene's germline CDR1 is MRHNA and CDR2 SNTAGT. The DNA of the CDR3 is TGTGCCAGCAGCTCTACCTACGGGACAGGGGGAGGCTACACCTTC. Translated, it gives CASSSTYGTGGGYTF.

The CDR3 sequence is CASSLKSRGDKGLVYEQYV. The CDR3 DNA reads TGTGCCAGCAGCCTCAAGTCAAGAGGGGATAAGGGATTGGTCTACGAGCAGTACGTC. The chain combines TRBV3-1 (or the pseudogene TRBV3-2) with TRBJ2-7, with D perhaps TRBD1 or TRBD2 (5 bases each). Germline values: CDR1 LGHDT, CDR2 YNNKEL (reference sequence). V lost 4 bases and J lost 3, with 28 bases in between. The CDR3 spans 19 residues.

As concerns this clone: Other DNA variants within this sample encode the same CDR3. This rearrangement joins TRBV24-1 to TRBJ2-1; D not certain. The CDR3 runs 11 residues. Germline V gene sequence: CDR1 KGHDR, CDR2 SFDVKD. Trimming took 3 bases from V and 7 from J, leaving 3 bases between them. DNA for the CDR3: TGTGCCACCAGTGATCCGAATGAGCAGTTCTTC. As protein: CATSDPNEQFF.

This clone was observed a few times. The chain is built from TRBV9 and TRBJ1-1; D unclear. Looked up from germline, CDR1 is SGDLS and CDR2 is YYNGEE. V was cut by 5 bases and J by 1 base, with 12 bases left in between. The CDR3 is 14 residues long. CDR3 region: CASRTSRRNTEAFF. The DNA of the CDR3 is TGTGCCAGCAGAACTTCCAGGAGGAACACTGAAGCTTTCTTT.

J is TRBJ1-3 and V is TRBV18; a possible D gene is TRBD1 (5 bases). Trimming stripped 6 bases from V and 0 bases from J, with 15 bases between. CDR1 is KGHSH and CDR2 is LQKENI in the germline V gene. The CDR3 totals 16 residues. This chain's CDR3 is CASSDLRDVSGNTIYF. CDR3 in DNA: TGTGCCAGCTCTGACCTCAGGGACGTCTCTGGAAACACCATATATTTT.

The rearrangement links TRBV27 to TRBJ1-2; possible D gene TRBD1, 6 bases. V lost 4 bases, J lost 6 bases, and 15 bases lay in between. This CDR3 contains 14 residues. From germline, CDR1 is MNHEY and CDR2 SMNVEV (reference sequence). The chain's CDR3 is CASSSGTGLDGYTF. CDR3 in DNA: TGTGCCAGCAGTTCAGGAACAGGGTTAGATGGCTACACCTTC.

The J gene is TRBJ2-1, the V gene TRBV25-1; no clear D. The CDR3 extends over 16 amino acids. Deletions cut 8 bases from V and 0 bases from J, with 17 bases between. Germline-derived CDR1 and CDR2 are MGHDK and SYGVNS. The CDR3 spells CASAEVRRSSYNEQFF. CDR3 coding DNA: TGTGCCAGCGCTGAAGTTCGCCGCAGCTCCTACAATGAGCAGTTCTTC.

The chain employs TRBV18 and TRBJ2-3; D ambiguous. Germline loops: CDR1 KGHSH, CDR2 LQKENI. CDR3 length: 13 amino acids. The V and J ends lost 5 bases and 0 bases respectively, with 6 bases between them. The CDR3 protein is CASSAPSTDTQYF. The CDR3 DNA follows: TGTGCCAGCTCAGCCCCTAGCACAGATACGCAGTATTTT.

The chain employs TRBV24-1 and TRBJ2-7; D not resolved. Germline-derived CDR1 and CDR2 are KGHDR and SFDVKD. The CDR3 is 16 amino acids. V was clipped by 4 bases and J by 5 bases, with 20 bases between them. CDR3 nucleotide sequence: TGTGCCACCAGTGAAGTATCTAATAGCCCTTGGAACGAGCAGTACTTC. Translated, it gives CATSEVSNSPWNEQYF.

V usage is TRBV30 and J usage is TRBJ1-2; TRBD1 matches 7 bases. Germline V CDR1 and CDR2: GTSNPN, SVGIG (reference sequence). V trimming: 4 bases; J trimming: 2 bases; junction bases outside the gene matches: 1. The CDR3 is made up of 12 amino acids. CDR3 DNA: TGTGCCTGGACGACAGGGAACTATGGCTACACCTTC. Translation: CAWTTGNYGYTF.

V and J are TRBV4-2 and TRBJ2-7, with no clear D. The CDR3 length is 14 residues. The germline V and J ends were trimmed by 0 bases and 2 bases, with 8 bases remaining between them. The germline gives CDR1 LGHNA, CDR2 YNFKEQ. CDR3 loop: CASSQDPGTYEQYF. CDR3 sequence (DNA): TGTGCCAGCAGCCAAGACCCAGGTACCTACGAGCAGTACTTC.